This entry is about one T cell receptor beta chain. Its target is not known. Assay: immunoSEQ multiplex PCR; the TCRdb copy retains only in-frame clones and omits some. This table holds some 110,000 clones, 75% to 95% found once. From germline, CDR1 is LGHNA and CDR2 YSLEER. The CDR3 runs to 14 residues. V was trimmed by 6 bases and J by 1 base, leaving 11 bases between them. This record comes from a study of OX40 agonist ivuxolimab in advanced cancers. Notes on the study in general: CD8+ T cells showed, on average, more clonal expansion than CD4+ cells. Partly responding patients at 0.1-3.0 mg/kg showed some of the smallest clonal expansion.

Source: CD4+ or CD8+ T cells sorted from blood, taken in a trial of the OX40 agonist ivuxolimab. The source is an adult with an advanced solid tumor such as melanoma, head and neck, liver or kidney cancer. V and J are TRBV4-3 and TRBJ2-3, with D unclear. Written as DNA, the CDR3 is TGCGCCAGCAGGCCTGGAGAACGCACAGATACGCAGTATTTT. Residues: CASRPGERTDTQYF.